This T cell receptor (beta chain) was recorded in a study of blood T cells in healthy people across ages. General study results and limits: Age showed a roughly linear inverse relationship with TCR beta diversity per million T cells. Those diversity estimates obtained from one million T cells were thought to be underestimates. In the absence of known donor CMV status, changes in expanded clonotypes were possibly confounded.

Sample-barcoded 5' priming and a J-beta primer mix drove a second PCR of roughly 7 to 11 cycles. A template-switch adaptor containing 12 random nucleotides labeled each cDNA molecule. TCRdb independently ran MiXCR on the 5' RACE reads; one entry per CDR3 protein. The sample lists under 2 million distinct CDR3 sequences; about 35% were seen once. Germline CDR1 reads KGHSH; CDR2 reads LQKENI. V was pared by 5 bases and J by 5 bases, with 13 bases between. This CDR3 spans 13 amino acids. This clonotype was seen more than once but under ten times. The antigen is unknown. The chain employs TRBV18 and TRBJ2-7; D uncertain. The TCR comes from a young woman in good health. The specimen sequenced was blood. This CDR3 reads CASSVQNGHEQYF. CDR3 coding DNA: TGTGCCAGCTCAGTACAGAACGGGCACGAGCAGTACTTC.